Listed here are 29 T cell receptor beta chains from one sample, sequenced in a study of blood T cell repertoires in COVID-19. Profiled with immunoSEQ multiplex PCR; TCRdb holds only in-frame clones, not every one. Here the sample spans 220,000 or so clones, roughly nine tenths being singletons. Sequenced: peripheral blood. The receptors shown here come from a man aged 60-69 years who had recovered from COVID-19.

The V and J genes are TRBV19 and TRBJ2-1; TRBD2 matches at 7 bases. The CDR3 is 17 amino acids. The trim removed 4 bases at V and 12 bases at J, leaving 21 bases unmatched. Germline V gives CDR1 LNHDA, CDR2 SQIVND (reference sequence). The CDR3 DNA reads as TGTGCCAGTAGTACCGGGAGGCAGGCCGGGGGAGGGCTTGGGCAGTTCTTC. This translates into CASSTGRQAGGGLGQFF.

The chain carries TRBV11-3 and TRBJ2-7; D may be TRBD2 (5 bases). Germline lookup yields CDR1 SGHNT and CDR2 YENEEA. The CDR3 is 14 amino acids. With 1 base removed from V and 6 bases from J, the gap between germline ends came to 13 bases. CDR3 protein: CASSLGGSRVEQYF. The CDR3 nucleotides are TGTGCCAGCAGCTTAGGAGGGAGCAGAGTCGAGCAGTACTTC.

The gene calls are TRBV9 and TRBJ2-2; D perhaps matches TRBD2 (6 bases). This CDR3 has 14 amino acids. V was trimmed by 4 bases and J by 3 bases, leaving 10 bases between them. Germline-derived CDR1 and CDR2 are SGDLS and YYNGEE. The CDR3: CASSRDWDTGELFF. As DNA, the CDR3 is TGTGCCAGCAGCCGGGACTGGGACACCGGGGAGCTGTTTTTT.

CDR3 DNA: TGTGCCAGCAGTCCAAGGGGGACGCGCGAGCAGTACTTC. Encoded protein: CASSPRGTREQYF. The rearrangement uses TRBV27 and TRBJ2-7, with a possible D match to TRBD1 (6 bases). Germline CDR1 MNHEY, CDR2 SMNVEV (reference sequence). This CDR3 contains 13 residues. The V end was cut by 5 bases, the J end by 6 bases, with 14 bases between.

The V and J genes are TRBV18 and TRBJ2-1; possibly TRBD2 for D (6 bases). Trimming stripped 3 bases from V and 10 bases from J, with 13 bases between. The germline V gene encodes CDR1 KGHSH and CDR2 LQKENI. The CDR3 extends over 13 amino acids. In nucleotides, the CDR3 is TGTGCCAGCTCACCTGGAGGGATGGGAGAGCAGTTCTTC. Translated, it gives CASSPGGMGEQFF.

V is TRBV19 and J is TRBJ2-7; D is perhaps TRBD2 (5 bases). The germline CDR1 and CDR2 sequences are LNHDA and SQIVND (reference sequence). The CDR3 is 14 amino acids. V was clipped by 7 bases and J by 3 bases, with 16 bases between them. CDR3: CASTMTGESYEQYF. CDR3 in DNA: TGTGCCAGTACCATGACCGGGGAGAGCTACGAGCAGTACTTC.

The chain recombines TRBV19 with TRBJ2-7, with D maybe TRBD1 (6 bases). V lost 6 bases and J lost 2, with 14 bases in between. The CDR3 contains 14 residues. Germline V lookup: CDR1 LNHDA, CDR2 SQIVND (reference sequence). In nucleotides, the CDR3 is TGTGCCAGTAGGAAGGCGGACAGTCCCTACGAGCAGTACTTC. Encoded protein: CASRKADSPYEQYF.

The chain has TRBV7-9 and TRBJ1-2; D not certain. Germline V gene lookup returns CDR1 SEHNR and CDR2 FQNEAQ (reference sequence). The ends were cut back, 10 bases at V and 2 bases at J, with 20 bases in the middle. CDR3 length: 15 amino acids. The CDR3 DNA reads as TGTGCCACCGACACCCCCACCCGAGGGAACTATGGCTACACCTTC. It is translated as CATDTPTRGNYGYTF.

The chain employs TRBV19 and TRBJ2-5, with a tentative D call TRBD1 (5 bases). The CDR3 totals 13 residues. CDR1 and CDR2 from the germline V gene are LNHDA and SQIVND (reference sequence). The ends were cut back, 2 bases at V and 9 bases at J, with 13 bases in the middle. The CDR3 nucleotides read TGTGCCAGTAGTATAAAAGAAGGGGCGCCCCAGTACTTC. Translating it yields CASSIKEGAPQYF.

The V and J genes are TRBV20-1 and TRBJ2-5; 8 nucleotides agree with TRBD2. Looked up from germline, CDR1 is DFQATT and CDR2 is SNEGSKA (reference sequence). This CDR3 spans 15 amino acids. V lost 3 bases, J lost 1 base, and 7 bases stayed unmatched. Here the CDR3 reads CSASRSSGFQETQYF. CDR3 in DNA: TGCAGTGCTAGTAGGTCTAGCGGGTTCCAAGAGACCCAGTACTTC.

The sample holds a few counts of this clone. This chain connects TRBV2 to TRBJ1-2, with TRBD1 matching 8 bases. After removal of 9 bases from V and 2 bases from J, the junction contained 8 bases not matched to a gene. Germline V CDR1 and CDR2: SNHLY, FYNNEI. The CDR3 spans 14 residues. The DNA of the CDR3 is TGTGCCAGACTAAACAGGGGGACCAACTATGGCTACACCTTC. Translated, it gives CARLNRGTNYGYTF.

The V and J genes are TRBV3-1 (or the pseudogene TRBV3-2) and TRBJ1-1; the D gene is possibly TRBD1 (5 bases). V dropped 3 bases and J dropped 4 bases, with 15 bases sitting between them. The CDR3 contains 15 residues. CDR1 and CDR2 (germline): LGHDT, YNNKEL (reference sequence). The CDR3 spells CASSHYRGSGTEAFF. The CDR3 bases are TGTGCCAGCAGCCATTATCGGGGGAGTGGCACTGAAGCTTTCTTT.

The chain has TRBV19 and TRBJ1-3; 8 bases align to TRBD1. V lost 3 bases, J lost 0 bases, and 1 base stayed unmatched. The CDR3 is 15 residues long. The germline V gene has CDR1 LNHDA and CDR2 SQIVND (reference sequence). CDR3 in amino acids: CASSIQGASGNTIYF. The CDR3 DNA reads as TGTGCCAGTAGTATCCAGGGGGCCTCTGGAAACACCATATATTTT.

The CDR3 sequence: CASRVLSGTQYF. The CDR3 nucleotides read TGTGCCAGCAGAGTCCTCTCGGGGACCCAGTACTTC. The chain couples TRBV2 to TRBJ2-5, with no clear D. The germline V gene has CDR1 SNHLY and CDR2 FYNNEI. Trimming removed 6 bases at V and 7 bases at J, with 12 bases between. The length of the CDR3 is 12 residues. The full variable domain, its missing parts supplied by reference TRBV2 and TRBJ2-5, is EPEVTQTPSHQVTQMGQEVILRCVPISNHLYFYWYRQILGQKVEFLVSFYNNEISEKSEIFDDQFSVERPDGSNFTLKIRSTKLEDSAMYFCASRVLSGTQYFGPGTRLLVL.

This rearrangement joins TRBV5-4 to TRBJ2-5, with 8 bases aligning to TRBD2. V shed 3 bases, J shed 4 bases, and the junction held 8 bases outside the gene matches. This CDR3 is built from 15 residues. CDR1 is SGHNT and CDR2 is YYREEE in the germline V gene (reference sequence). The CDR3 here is CASSSPGLGGETQYF. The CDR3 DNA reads TGTGCCAGCAGCTCTCCGGGACTAGGGGGAGAGACCCAGTACTTC.

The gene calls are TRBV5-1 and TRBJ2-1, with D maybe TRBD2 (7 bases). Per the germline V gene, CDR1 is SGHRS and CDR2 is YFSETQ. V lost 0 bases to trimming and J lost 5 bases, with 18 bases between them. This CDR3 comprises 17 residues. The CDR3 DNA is TGCGCCAGCAGCTTGGAGGGGTTTGCGGGGGCCCACAATGAGCAGTTCTTC. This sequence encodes CASSLEGFAGAHNEQFF. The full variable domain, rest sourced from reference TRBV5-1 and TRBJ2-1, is KAGVTQTPRYLIKTRGQQVTLSCSPISGHRSVSWYQQTPGQGLQFLFEYFSETQRNKGNFPGRFSGRQFSNSRSEMNVSTLELGDSALYLCASSLEGFAGAHNEQFFGPGTRLTVL.

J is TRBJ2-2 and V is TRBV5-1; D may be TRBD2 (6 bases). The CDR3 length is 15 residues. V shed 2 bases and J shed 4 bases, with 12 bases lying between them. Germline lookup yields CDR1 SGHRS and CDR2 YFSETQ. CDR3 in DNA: TGCGCCAGCAGCTTAAGGGACTCCCTCACCGGGGAGCTGTTTTTT. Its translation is CASSLRDSLTGELFF. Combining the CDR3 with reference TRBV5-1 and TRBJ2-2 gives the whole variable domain KAGVTQTPRYLIKTRGQQVTLSCSPISGHRSVSWYQQTPGQGLQFLFEYFSETQRNKGNFPGRFSGRQFSNSRSEMNVSTLELGDSALYLCASSLRDSLTGELFFGEGSRLTVL.

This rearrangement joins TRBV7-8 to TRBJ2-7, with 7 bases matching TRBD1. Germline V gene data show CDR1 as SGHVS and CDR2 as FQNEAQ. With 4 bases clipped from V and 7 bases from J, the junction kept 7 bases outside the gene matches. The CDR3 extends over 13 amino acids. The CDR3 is CASSSDRAREQYF. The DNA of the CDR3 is TGTGCCAGCAGCTCCGACAGGGCAAGGGAGCAGTACTTC. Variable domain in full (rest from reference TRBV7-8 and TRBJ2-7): GAGVSQSPRYKVAKRGQDVALRCDPISGHVSLFWYQQALGQGPEFLTYFQNEAQLDKSGLPSDRFFAERPEGSVSTLKIQRTQQEDSAVYLCASSSDRAREQYFGPGTRLTVT.

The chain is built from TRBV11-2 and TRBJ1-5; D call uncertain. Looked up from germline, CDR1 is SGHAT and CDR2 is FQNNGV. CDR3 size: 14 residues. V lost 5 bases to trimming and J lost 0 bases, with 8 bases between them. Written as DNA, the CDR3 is TGTGCCAGCAGCGCGACGGGTAGCAATCAGCCCCAGCATTTT. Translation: CASSATGSNQPQHF.

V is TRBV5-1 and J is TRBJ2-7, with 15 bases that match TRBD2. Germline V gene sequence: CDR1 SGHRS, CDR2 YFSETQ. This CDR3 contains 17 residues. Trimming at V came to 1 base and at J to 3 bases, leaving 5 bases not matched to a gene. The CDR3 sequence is CASSLSGTSGGFYEQYF. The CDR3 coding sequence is TGCGCCAGCAGCTTGTCCGGGACTAGCGGGGGGTTCTACGAGCAGTACTTC.

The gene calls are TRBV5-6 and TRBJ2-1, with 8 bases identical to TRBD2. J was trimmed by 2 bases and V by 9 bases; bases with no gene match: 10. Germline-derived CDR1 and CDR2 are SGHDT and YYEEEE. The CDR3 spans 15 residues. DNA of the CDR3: TGTGCCACGTTAAAGCGGGAGACTCCCTACAATGAGCAGTTCTTC. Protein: CATLKRETPYNEQFF.

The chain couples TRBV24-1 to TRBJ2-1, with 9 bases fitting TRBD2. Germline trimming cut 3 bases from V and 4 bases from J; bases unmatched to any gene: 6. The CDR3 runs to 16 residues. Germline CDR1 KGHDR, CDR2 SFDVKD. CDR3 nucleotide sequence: TGTGCCACCAGTGATCTAAGAGCGGGAGGTTACAATGAGCAGTTCTTC. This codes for CATSDLRAGGYNEQFF.

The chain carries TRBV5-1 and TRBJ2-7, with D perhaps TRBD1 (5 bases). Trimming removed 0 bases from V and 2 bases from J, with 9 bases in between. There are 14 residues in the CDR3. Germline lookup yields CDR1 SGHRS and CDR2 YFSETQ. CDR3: CASSLGAGTYEQYF. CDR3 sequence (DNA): TGCGCCAGCAGCTTGGGTGCAGGGACCTACGAGCAGTACTTC.

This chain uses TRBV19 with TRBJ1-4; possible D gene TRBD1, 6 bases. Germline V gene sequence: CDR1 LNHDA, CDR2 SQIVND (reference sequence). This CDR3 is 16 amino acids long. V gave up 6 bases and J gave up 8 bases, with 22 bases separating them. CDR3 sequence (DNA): TGTGCCAGTAGACCCGCAAACAGGGCGAAGGAAGAAAAACTGTTTTTT. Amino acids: CASRPANRAKEEKLFF.

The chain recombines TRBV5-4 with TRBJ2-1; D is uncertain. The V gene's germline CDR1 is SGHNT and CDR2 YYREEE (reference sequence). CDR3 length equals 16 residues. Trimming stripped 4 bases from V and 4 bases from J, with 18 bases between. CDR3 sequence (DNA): TGTGCCAGCAGCCCCTCCCGAGCCAACAGTTACAATGAGCAGTTCTTC. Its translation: CASSPSRANSYNEQFF.

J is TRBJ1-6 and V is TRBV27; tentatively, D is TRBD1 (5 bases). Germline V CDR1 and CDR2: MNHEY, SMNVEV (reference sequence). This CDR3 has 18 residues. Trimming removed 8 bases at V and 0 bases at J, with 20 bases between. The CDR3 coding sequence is TGTGCCAGCGACTGCAAACCCGCCCAGGGCTCCTATAATTCACCCCTCCACTTT. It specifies CASDCKPAQGSYNSPLHF.

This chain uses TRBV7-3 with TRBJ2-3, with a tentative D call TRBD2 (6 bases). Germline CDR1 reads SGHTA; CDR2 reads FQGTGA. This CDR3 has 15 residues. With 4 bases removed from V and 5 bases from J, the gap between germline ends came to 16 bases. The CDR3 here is CASSSSTSRLDTQYF. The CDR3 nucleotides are TGTGCCAGCAGCTCTTCGACTAGTAGGTTAGATACGCAGTATTTT.

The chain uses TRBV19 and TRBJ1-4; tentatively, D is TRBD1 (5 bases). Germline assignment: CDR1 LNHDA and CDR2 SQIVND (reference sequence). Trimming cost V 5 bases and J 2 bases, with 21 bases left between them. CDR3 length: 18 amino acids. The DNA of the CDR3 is TGTGCCAGTAGTCCACCAGACAGAAATTTGATTACTAATGAAAAACTGTTTTTT. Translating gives CASSPPDRNLITNEKLFF.

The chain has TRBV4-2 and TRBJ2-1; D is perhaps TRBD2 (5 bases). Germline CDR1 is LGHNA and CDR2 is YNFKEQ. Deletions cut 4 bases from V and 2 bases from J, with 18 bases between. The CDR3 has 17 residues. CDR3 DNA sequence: TGTGCCAGCAGCCCCCCCCCGGGAACGGTAACCTACAATGAGCAGTTCTTC. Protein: CASSPPPGTVTYNEQFF.